These T cell receptor beta chains were read from a single sample in a study of beta chain features in type 1 diabetes. Using immunoSEQ multiplex PCR, the repertoire was profiled, and TCRdb retains in-frame clones only, with some absent. The sample has about 900,000 clones, 15% to 20% seen once. The sequencing sample was made of naive CD4+ T cells from blood. The source of these receptors is a woman younger than 30 in good health. Each CDR3 is given with its conserved first and last residue. A D gene is named only where the DNA matches it firmly. Clone size, where shown, is once, few, many, or a class for clones that have expanded.

abundance: few; j_gene: TRBJ1-4; d_gene: NA; v_gene: TRBV18; CDR3aa: CASSPIQGPNEKLFF; CDR3nt: TGTGCCAGCTCACCGATACAGGGACCTAATGAAAAACTGTTTTTT
abundance: NA; j_gene: TRBJ2-5; d_gene: NA; v_gene: TRBV7-9; CDR3aa: CASSPGETQYF; CDR3nt: TGTGCCAGCAGCCCGGGGGAGACCCAGTACTTC
abundance: few; j_gene: TRBJ2-1; d_gene: TRBD2; v_gene: TRBV28; CDR3aa: CASSLPLAGGYNEQFF; CDR3nt: TGTGCCAGCAGTTTACCTTTAGCGGGAGGTTACAATGAGCAGTTCTTC
abundance: few; j_gene: TRBJ2-7; d_gene: NA; v_gene: TRBV2; CDR3aa: CACKKGAYEQYF; CDR3nt: TGTGCCTGCAAAAAGGGGGCCTACGAGCAGTACTTC
abundance: once; j_gene: TRBJ2-7; d_gene: NA; v_gene: TRBV10-3; CDR3aa: CAISLGYYEQYF; CDR3nt: TGTGCCATCAGCTTAGGGTATTACGAGCAGTACTTC
abundance: few; j_gene: TRBJ2-1; d_gene: NA; v_gene: TRBV18; CDR3aa: CASSPPLTPYNEQFF; CDR3nt: TGTGCCAGCTCACCACCCTTAACTCCCTACAATGAGCAGTTCTTC
abundance: few; j_gene: TRBJ1-2; d_gene: NA; v_gene: TRBV28; CDR3aa: CASSDSHYGYTF; CDR3nt: TGTGCCAGCAGCGACAGTCACTATGGCTACACCTTC
abundance: few; j_gene: TRBJ2-7; d_gene: TRBD2; v_gene: TRBV7-3; CDR3aa: CASSPFSGSYSEQYF; CDR3nt: TGTGCCAGCAGCCCTTTTAGCGGGAGTTACAGCGAGCAGTACTTC
abundance: few; j_gene: TRBJ2-2; d_gene: NA; v_gene: TRBV5-1; CDR3aa: CASKGLHSAGELFF; CDR3nt: TGCGCCAGCAAGGGGCTTCACAGCGCCGGGGAGCTGTTTTTT
abundance: NA; j_gene: TRBJ2-5; d_gene: NA; v_gene: TRBV18; CDR3aa: CASSPSGPGTQYF; CDR3nt: TGTGCCAGCTCACCATCGGGCCCGGGGACCCAGTACTTC
abundance: NA; j_gene: TRBJ2-5; d_gene: NA; v_gene: TRBV10-3; CDR3aa: CAISEVGRVQETQYF; CDR3nt: TGTGCCATCAGTGAGGTTGGTCGGGTTCAAGAGACCCAGTACTTC
abundance: NA; j_gene: TRBJ1-1; d_gene: NA; v_gene: TRBV6-6; CDR3aa: CASSYKGSEAFF; CDR3nt: TGTGCCAGCAGTTACAAAGGGTCTGAAGCTTTCTTT
abundance: few; j_gene: TRBJ2-1; d_gene: TRBD1; v_gene: TRBV29-1; CDR3aa: CSGWTGQEDEQFF; CDR3nt: TGCAGCGGATGGACAGGACAAGAAGATGAGCAGTTCTTC
abundance: NA; j_gene: TRBJ1-2; d_gene: NA; v_gene: TRBV7-9; CDR3aa: CASSLVQGYGYTF; CDR3nt: TGTGCCAGCAGCTTAGTTCAAGGCTATGGCTACACCTTC
abundance: NA; j_gene: TRBJ2-3; d_gene: TRBD1; v_gene: TRBV10-3; CDR3aa: CAITTTGADTQYF; CDR3nt: TGTGCCATCACCACAACAGGGGCCGATACGCAGTATTTT
abundance: few; j_gene: TRBJ2-1; d_gene: TRBD2; v_gene: TRBV27; CDR3aa: CASSKGLVKSSYNEQFF; CDR3nt: TGTGCCAGCAGCAAGGGACTAGTTAAAAGCTCCTACAATGAGCAGTTCTTC
abundance: few; j_gene: TRBJ2-2; d_gene: NA; v_gene: TRBV11-3; CDR3aa: CASSLDGIGELFF; CDR3nt: TGTGCCAGCAGCTTAGATGGGATAGGGGAGCTGTTTTTT
abundance: NA; j_gene: TRBJ2-7; d_gene: NA; v_gene: TRBV28; CDR3aa: CASSILTYEQYF; CDR3nt: TGTGCCAGCAGCATCTTGACCTACGAGCAGTACTTC
abundance: NA; j_gene: TRBJ2-2; d_gene: NA; v_gene: TRBV7-2; CDR3aa: CASGWRTTGELFF; CDR3nt: TGTGCCAGCGGATGGCGAACCACCGGGGAGCTGTTTTTT
abundance: NA; j_gene: TRBJ2-4; d_gene: TRBD2; v_gene: TRBV15; CDR3aa: CATSREASGTRLAKNIQYF; CDR3nt: TGTGCCACCAGCAGAGAGGCTAGCGGGACTCGCTTGGCCAAAAACATTCAGTACTTC
abundance: few; j_gene: TRBJ1-2; d_gene: NA; v_gene: TRBV6-1; CDR3aa: CASSAGDGGYGYTF; CDR3nt: TGTGCCAGCAGTGCAGGGGATGGGGGATATGGCTACACCTTC
abundance: NA; j_gene: TRBJ2-2; d_gene: NA; v_gene: TRBV7-6; CDR3aa: CASQLSNTGELFF; CDR3nt: TGTGCCAGCCAACTGTCGAACACCGGGGAGCTGTTTTTT
abundance: NA; j_gene: TRBJ2-5; d_gene: NA; v_gene: TRBV10-2; CDR3aa: CASSESPQGALGETQYF; CDR3nt: TGCGCCAGCAGTGAGTCGCCCCAGGGCGCGTTGGGGGAGACCCAGTACTTC
abundance: few; j_gene: TRBJ2-2; d_gene: NA; v_gene: TRBV7-9; CDR3aa: CASTPSGVLFF; CDR3nt: TGTGCCAGCACCCCCAGCGGAGTGCTGTTTTTT
abundance: few; j_gene: TRBJ2-5; d_gene: TRBD2; v_gene: TRBV6-1; CDR3aa: CASSEIPSGETQYF; CDR3nt: TGTGCCAGCAGTGAAATTCCTAGCGGGGAGACCCAGTACTTC
abundance: NA; j_gene: TRBJ2-4; d_gene: NA; v_gene: TRBV6-1; CDR3aa: CASSDWAPAKNIQYF; CDR3nt: TGTGCCAGCAGTGACTGGGCACCAGCCAAAAACATTCAGTACTTC
abundance: NA; j_gene: TRBJ1-5; d_gene: NA; v_gene: TRBV5-6; CDR3aa: CASSLGGSSQPQHF; CDR3nt: TGTGCCAGCAGCTTGGGTGGGAGTAGTCAGCCCCAGCATTTT
abundance: few; j_gene: TRBJ2-7; d_gene: TRBD2; v_gene: TRBV28; CDR3aa: CASRPTGGVSYEQYF; CDR3nt: TGTGCCAGCAGACCGACCGGGGGGGTATCCTACGAGCAGTACTTC
abundance: NA; j_gene: TRBJ1-3; d_gene: NA; v_gene: TRBV5-1; CDR3aa: CASSLEDSPGNTIYF; CDR3nt: TGCGCCAGCAGCTTGGAGGACAGTCCTGGAAACACCATATATTTT
abundance: NA; j_gene: TRBJ2-7; d_gene: TRBD2; v_gene: TRBV13; CDR3aa: CASSGNAGVNEQYF; CDR3nt: TGTGCCAGCAGCGGGAACGCGGGAGTAAACGAGCAGTACTTC
abundance: NA; j_gene: TRBJ1-2; d_gene: TRBD1; v_gene: TRBV25-1; CDR3aa: CASSGDRGPYTF; CDR3nt: TGTGCCAGCAGTGGGGACAGGGGGCCCTACACCTTC
abundance: NA; j_gene: TRBJ1-6; d_gene: TRBD1; v_gene: TRBV27; CDR3aa: CASSSATTGGDSPLHF; CDR3nt: TGTGCCAGCAGTTCAGCAACGACAGGGGGTGATTCACCCCTCCACTTT
abundance: few; j_gene: TRBJ1-2; d_gene: NA; v_gene: TRBV7-2; CDR3aa: CASSVQGLGYGYTF; CDR3nt: TGTGCCAGCAGCGTCCAGGGGTTGGGCTATGGCTACACCTTC
abundance: NA; j_gene: TRBJ2-7; d_gene: NA; v_gene: TRBV7-9; CDR3aa: CASRLNSPGPYEQYF; CDR3nt: TGTGCCAGCAGACTCAACAGTCCAGGTCCCTACGAGCAGTACTTC
abundance: NA; j_gene: TRBJ2-7; d_gene: NA; v_gene: TRBV5-1; CDR3aa: CASSLMSGRSYEQYF; CDR3nt: TGCGCCAGCAGCTTGATGTCAGGACGATCCTACGAGCAGTACTTC
abundance: NA; j_gene: TRBJ2-2; d_gene: NA; v_gene: TRBV4-3; CDR3aa: CASSQDRTGELFF; CDR3nt: TGCGCCAGCAGCCAAGATCGGACCGGGGAGCTGTTTTTT
abundance: few; j_gene: TRBJ2-3; d_gene: NA; v_gene: TRBV28; CDR3aa: CASSLDTDTQYF; CDR3nt: TGTGCCAGCAGTTTAGACACAGATACGCAGTATTTT
abundance: few; j_gene: TRBJ2-7; d_gene: TRBD2; v_gene: TRBV11-2; CDR3aa: CASRGLAGFEQYF; CDR3nt: TGTGCCAGCAGGGGGCTAGCGGGTTTTGAGCAGTACTTC
abundance: NA; j_gene: TRBJ2-4; d_gene: NA; v_gene: TRBV6-5; CDR3aa: CASSWDQKNIQYF; CDR3nt: TGTGCCAGCAGCTGGGACCAAAAAAACATTCAGTACTTC
abundance: few; j_gene: TRBJ2-3; d_gene: NA; v_gene: TRBV6-6; CDR3aa: CASSYMATGTDTQYF; CDR3nt: TGTGCCAGCAGTTACATGGCTACCGGCACAGATACGCAGTATTTT
abundance: once; j_gene: TRBJ2-3; d_gene: TRBD2; v_gene: TRBV5-1; CDR3aa: CASSLGASGITDTQYF; CDR3nt: TGCGCCAGCAGCTTGGGGGCTAGCGGAATCACAGATACGCAGTATTTT
abundance: few; j_gene: TRBJ2-3; d_gene: NA; v_gene: TRBV27; CDR3aa: CASSQADTQYF; CDR3nt: TGTGCCAGCAGTCAAGCGGATACGCAGTATTTT
abundance: few; j_gene: TRBJ1-2; d_gene: NA; v_gene: TRBV2; CDR3aa: CASSKDRGYTF; CDR3nt: TGTGCCAGCAGCAAGGATCGTGGCTACACCTTC
abundance: NA; j_gene: TRBJ2-1; d_gene: NA; v_gene: TRBV9; CDR3aa: CASSVAPRGYNEQFF; CDR3nt: TGTGCCAGCAGCGTGGCCCCGCGAGGTTACAATGAGCAGTTCTTC
abundance: NA; j_gene: TRBJ2-7; d_gene: NA; v_gene: TRBV14; CDR3aa: CASSQGGLSSYEQYF; CDR3nt: TGTGCCAGCAGCCAGGGCGGGCTGAGCTCCTACGAGCAGTACTTC
abundance: NA; j_gene: TRBJ2-7; d_gene: TRBD1; v_gene: TRBV7-3; CDR3aa: CASSVSGTGYEQYF; CDR3nt: TGTGCCAGCAGCGTTTCCGGGACAGGATACGAGCAGTACTTC
abundance: NA; j_gene: TRBJ2-1; d_gene: TRBD2; v_gene: TRBV7-9; CDR3aa: CASSPAGTSYNEQFF; CDR3nt: TGTGCCAGCAGCCCAGCGGGAACCTCCTACAATGAGCAGTTCTTC
abundance: few; j_gene: TRBJ2-5; d_gene: NA; v_gene: TRBV10-3; CDR3aa: CAIRGKEETQYF; CDR3nt: TGTGCCATCAGAGGGAAGGAAGAGACCCAGTACTTC
abundance: few; j_gene: TRBJ1-5; d_gene: NA; v_gene: TRBV28; CDR3aa: CASSFPRSNQPQHF; CDR3nt: TGTGCCAGCAGTTTTCCCAGGAGCAATCAGCCCCAGCATTTT
abundance: NA; j_gene: TRBJ2-7; d_gene: TRBD1; v_gene: TRBV27; CDR3aa: CASSLQPPPTGRGDEQYF; CDR3nt: TGTGCCAGCAGTTTACAGCCCCCTCCGACAGGGCGAGGCGACGAGCAGTACTTC
abundance: few; j_gene: TRBJ1-1; d_gene: NA; v_gene: TRBV19; CDR3aa: CASTTIGGLNTEAFF; CDR3nt: TGTGCCAGTACCACCATTGGGGGACTGAACACTGAAGCTTTCTTT
abundance: NA; j_gene: TRBJ1-1; d_gene: NA; v_gene: TRBV10-3; CDR3aa: CAISDQVMNTEAFF; CDR3nt: TGTGCCATCAGTGACCAAGTGATGAACACTGAAGCTTTCTTT
abundance: few; j_gene: TRBJ1-2; d_gene: NA; v_gene: TRBV6-6; CDR3aa: CASSYGGSYTF; CDR3nt: TGTGCCAGCAGTTACGGGGGGAGCTACACCTTC
abundance: NA; j_gene: TRBJ2-1; d_gene: TRBD2; v_gene: TRBV5-8; CDR3aa: CASSLWGAGGREQFF; CDR3nt: TGTGCCAGCAGCCTGTGGGGCGCGGGAGGTCGTGAGCAGTTCTTC
abundance: NA; j_gene: TRBJ2-3; d_gene: NA; v_gene: TRBV18; CDR3aa: CASSPGVSDTQYF; CDR3nt: TGTGCCAGCTCACCTGGAGTTAGTGATACGCAGTATTTT
abundance: NA; j_gene: TRBJ2-7; d_gene: TRBD2; v_gene: TRBV6-5; CDR3aa: CASSYDGLAPNYEQYF; CDR3nt: TGTGCCAGCAGTTACGATGGACTAGCGCCGAACTACGAGCAGTACTTC
abundance: few; j_gene: TRBJ2-4; d_gene: TRBD1; v_gene: TRBV2; CDR3aa: CASERDSMVLAKNIQYF; CDR3nt: TGTGCCAGCGAACGGGACAGTATGGTTCTAGCCAAAAACATTCAGTACTTC